One T cell receptor (beta chain) is described in this entry. Antigen specificity is unknown. The data originate from a study of cytomegalovirus exposure and HLA in healthy donors. Study information: Caucasian-associated ancestry cluster membership applied to 75% to 85% of around 400 genotyped donors. Study-level points and caveats: Several of the most significant clusters appeared linked to common viral pathogens, based on a later analysis.

The junction had 11 bases not matched to a gene; V was cut back by 0 bases and J by 3 bases. This CDR3 is built from 17 residues. Germline V gene sequence: CDR1 MGHRA, CDR2 YSYEKL. A multiplex PCR was run with 60 Vbeta primers and 13 Jbeta primers. Some clones are missing from TCRdb's copy, which holds only in-frame ones; the method was immunoSEQ multiplex PCR. The sample includes 170,000 or so clones, 75% to 90% seen only once; the top ten take about 7%. Sequencing was performed on PBMCs. This chain uses TRBV4-1 with TRBJ2-7; TRBD1 matches at 7 bases. The sequence was obtained from a man aged 25 to 40 in good health and CMV-seropositive. The CDR3 DNA is TGCGCCAGCAGCCAAGATCCGAAAGGGGGCAAATTCTACGAGCAGTACTTC. It specifies CASSQDPKGGKFYEQYF.